The 23 T cell receptor beta chains below were found in one sample sequenced in a study of chemoradiotherapy in HPV16-positive cancers. Only in-frame clones appear in the TCRdb table, and some are missing; sequencing was by immunoSEQ multiplex PCR. The data contain several thousand clones, 87% of them singletons. The starting material was blood, obtained from a patient who underwent chemoradiotherapy. These receptors all stem from a human donor with HPV-associated anogenital cancer.

The chain combines TRBV7-2 with TRBJ1-6; D remains ambiguous. CDR1 and CDR2 (germline): SGHTA, FQGNSA. The length of the CDR3 is 15 residues. Trimming stripped 1 base from V and 10 bases from J, with 14 bases between. CDR3 DNA: TGTGCCAGCAGCTTAGTTGGCCGCGGGGAGTCACCCCTCCACTTT. Translation: CASSLVGRGESPLHF.

This chain links TRBV6-5 with TRBJ2-5; D remains unclear. CDR1 and CDR2 from the germline V gene are MNHEY and SVGAGI. The CDR3 contains 13 residues. V lost 4 bases and J lost 5, with 11 bases in between. The DNA for the CDR3 is TGTGCCAGCAGTTTTGGGTTCTGGGAGACCCAGTACTTC. Protein product: CASSFGFWETQYF.

The chain carries TRBV25-1 and TRBJ1-2; D is ambiguous. CDR1 is MGHDK and CDR2 is SYGVNS in the germline V gene. CDR3 size: 13 residues. V lost 3 bases, J lost 8 bases, and 13 bases lay in between. The CDR3 DNA sequence: TGTGCCAGCAGTGACTCTACAAGGACGGGCTACACCTTC. Its translation is CASSDSTRTGYTF.

The chain's CDR3 is CASSYGGLYTDTQYF. The DNA for the CDR3 is TGTGCCAGCAGCTATGGGGGGCTATACACAGATACGCAGTATTTT. The genes are TRBV11-3 and TRBJ2-3; D is perhaps TRBD1 or TRBD2 (6 bases each). The CDR3 runs to 15 residues. CDR1 and CDR2 from the germline V gene are SGHNT and YENEEA. Trimming took off 4 bases at V and 2 bases at J, with 13 bases between the two ends. Variable domain in full (rest from reference TRBV11-3 and TRBJ2-3): EAGVVQSPRYKIIEKKQPVAFWCNPISGHNTLYWYLQNLGQGPELLIRYENEEAVDDSQLPKDRFSAERLKGVDSTLKIQPAELGDSAVYLCASSYGGLYTDTQYFGPGTRLTVL.

Worth noting for this clone: Sequence at one end of the junction differs from germline and may be a read error. This chain connects TRBV5-6 to TRBJ2-5; 8 bases fit TRBD2. The CDR3 has 15 residues. Germline CDR1 and CDR2: SGHDT and YYEEEE. The CDR3 reads CVSSQNKRGWETQYF. CDR3 nucleotides: TGTGTCAGCAGCCAAAATAAGCGGGGGTGGGAGACCCAGTACTTC. Drawing the rest from reference TRBV5-6 and TRBJ2-5, the complete variable domain is DAGVTQSPTHLIKTRGQQVTLRCSPKSGHDTVSWYQQALGQGPQFIFQYYEEEERQRGNFPDRFSGHQFPNYSSELNVNALLLGDSALYLCVSSQNKRGWETQYFGPGTRLLVL.

The chain uses TRBV6-5 and TRBJ2-5; the D is unclear. V dropped 5 bases and J dropped 1 base, with 5 bases sitting between them. The CDR3 has 12 amino acids. Germline V gene lookup returns CDR1 MNHEY and CDR2 SVGAGI. Here the CDR3 reads CASSSPQETQYF. In nucleotides, the CDR3 is TGTGCCAGCAGTAGCCCCCAAGAGACCCAGTACTTC.

This sequence joins TRBV6-1 and TRBJ2-1, with D unresolved. Trimming took 8 bases from V and 5 from J, leaving 13 bases between them. CDR3 length: 13 amino acids. CDR1 and CDR2 (germline): MNHNS, SASEGT. The chain's CDR3 is CASRRTSDNEQFF. CDR3 sequence (DNA): TGTGCCAGCCGGCGTACAAGTGACAATGAGCAGTTCTTC.

A single count supports this clone. The chain links TRBV29-1 to TRBJ1-1; possibly TRBD1 for D (5 bases). V was shortened by 0 bases and J by 6 bases, with 20 bases between the two germline ends. The CDR3 loop spans 16 amino acids. Germline loops: CDR1 SQVTM, CDR2 ANQGSEA. DNA of the CDR3: TGCAGCGTTGAAGATTCGGGTGGTGGGGCGGGAGCTGAAGCTTTCTTT. Translation: CSVEDSGGGAGAEAFF.

This clone is labeled as large. The chain employs TRBV7-9 and TRBJ2-3, with 7 positions matching TRBD1. J was trimmed by 8 bases and V by 5 bases; bases with no gene match: 16. Germline lookup yields CDR1 SEHNR and CDR2 FQNEAQ (reference sequence). The CDR3 totals 16 residues. CDR3 in DNA: TGTGCCAGCAGCCTTCGGGACAGCTTCATCAGCGGTACGCAGTATTTT. Its protein product is CASSLRDSFISGTQYF.

The rearrangement links TRBV7-6 to TRBJ2-5; D not resolved. V lost 0 bases to trimming and J lost 2 bases, with 4 bases between them. The germline CDR1 and CDR2 sequences are SGHVS and FNYEAQ. This CDR3 is built from 13 residues. The CDR3 nucleotides are TGTGCCAGCAGCTTAGCTCCTCAAGAGACCCAGTACTTC. Translating it yields CASSLAPQETQYF. Variable domain in full (rest from reference TRBV7-6 and TRBJ2-5): GAGVSQSPRYKVTKRGQDVALRCDPISGHVSLYWYRQALGQGPEFLTYFNYEAQQDKSGLPNDRFSAERPEGSISTLTIQRTEQRDSAMYRCASSLAPQETQYFGPGTRLLVL.

This clone came up once. The rearrangement joins TRBV6-6 to TRBJ1-5, with 7 bases identical to TRBD1. J gave up 4 bases and V 8 bases, and 8 bases lay outside the gene matches. The CDR3 has 14 amino acids. From germline, CDR1 is MNHNY and CDR2 SVGAGI (reference sequence). In DNA, the CDR3 is TGTGCCAGCCGCGAAGGGGGCAGGAATCAGCCCCAGCATTTT. It is translated as CASREGGRNQPQHF.

V and J are TRBV5-1 and TRBJ2-5, with 13 bases identical to TRBD2. Germline V gene data show CDR1 as SGHRS and CDR2 as YFSETQ. The CDR3 runs to 14 residues. V lost 7 bases to trimming and J lost 3 bases; unmatched junction nucleotides: 3. CDR3 DNA: TGCGCCAGCTCCGGACTAGCGGGGGAAGAGACCCAGTACTTC. Protein product: CASSGLAGEETQYF.

This clone was picked up one time. The chain uses TRBV30 and TRBJ2-3; D may be TRBD1 (6 bases). CDR1 GTSNPN and CDR2 SVGIG come from the germline V gene (reference sequence). V lost 4 bases and J 5 bases, leaving 16 bases between the germline ends. The CDR3 covers 14 residues. The chain's CDR3 is CAWNTGQQGDTQYF. The CDR3 DNA reads as TGTGCCTGGAACACGGGCCAACAGGGAGATACGCAGTATTTT.

The V gene is TRBV10-1, the J gene TRBJ2-1; the D gene is possibly TRBD1 (6 bases). Germline lookup yields CDR1 WNHNN and CDR2 SYGVQD (reference sequence). CDR3 size: 14 residues. Trimming took 0 bases from V and 9 from J, leaving 12 bases between them. This chain's CDR3 is CASSESYRAGEQFF. Here the CDR3 DNA reads TGCGCCAGCAGTGAGTCCTACAGGGCCGGTGAGCAGTTCTTC.

The rearrangement links TRBV27 to TRBJ1-5, with D possibly TRBD1 on 5 matching bases. Germline V lookup: CDR1 MNHEY, CDR2 SMNVEV (reference sequence). The CDR3 totals 16 residues. V was cut by 1 base and J by 5 bases, with 15 bases left in between. The CDR3 sequence is CASSLFGGIADQPQHF. DNA of the CDR3: TGTGCCAGCAGTTTATTCGGGGGGATCGCGGATCAGCCCCAGCATTTT.

This clone was counted a single time. This chain joins TRBV2 and TRBJ2-2; TRBD1 agrees at 11 bases. V lost 7 bases to trimming and J lost 5 bases; unmatched junction nucleotides: 6. CDR3 size: 15 residues. Germline V gene data show CDR1 as SNHLY and CDR2 as FYNNEI. CDR3 region: CASNEDRGRTGELFF. CDR3 in DNA: TGTGCCAGCAACGAGGACAGGGGGCGTACCGGGGAGCTGTTTTTT.

The rearrangement joins TRBV6-5 to TRBJ2-1, with 10 bases identical to TRBD2. The CDR3 loop spans 15 amino acids. Per the germline V gene, CDR1 is MNHEY and CDR2 is SVGAGI. V lost 10 bases, J lost 6 bases, and 12 bases stayed unmatched. The CDR3 DNA is TGTGCCACCACCTACGTAGCGGGGGGTACCAATGAGCAGTTCTTC. Encoded protein: CATTYVAGGTNEQFF.

The chain couples TRBV10-1 to TRBJ2-7; 11 positions match TRBD2. CDR1 and CDR2 from the germline V gene are WNHNN and SYGVQD (reference sequence). This CDR3 comprises 12 residues. The V gene end was trimmed by 6 bases and the J gene end by 7 bases; junction bases not matched to a gene: 2. The CDR3 spells CASRRLAGEQYV. DNA for the CDR3: TGCGCCAGCAGAAGACTAGCGGGGGAGCAGTACGTC.

CDR3 bases: TGCGCCAGCAGCTTGATCGGAGGGATTTGGTATGGCTACACCTTC. This codes for CASSLIGGIWYGYTF. This chain uses TRBV5-1 with TRBJ1-2; D call uncertain. Trimming left V 1 base short and J 5 bases short, with 15 bases between. The CDR3 has 15 residues. Per the germline V gene, CDR1 is SGHRS and CDR2 is YFSETQ.

J is TRBJ2-5 and V is TRBV5-1, with 8 nucleotides matching TRBD1. Germline V lookup: CDR1 SGHRS, CDR2 YFSETQ. The CDR3 extends over 15 amino acids. Germline trimming cut 4 bases from V and 9 bases from J; bases unmatched to any gene: 14. The CDR3: CASSPGQEVQWAQYF. For the CDR3, the DNA is TGCGCCAGCAGCCCGGGACAGGAGGTACAGTGGGCCCAGTACTTC. The full variable domain, with the rest looked up from reference TRBV5-1 and TRBJ2-5, is KAGVTQTPRYLIKTRGQQVTLSCSPISGHRSVSWYQQTPGQGLQFLFEYFSETQRNKGNFPGRFSGRQFSNSRSEMNVSTLELGDSALYLCASSPGQEVQWAQYFGPGTRLLVL.

CDR3 in amino acids: CASSKETVIRETQYF. The CDR3 coding sequence is TGTGCCAGCAGCAAGGAGACGGTTATCCGGGAGACCCAGTACTTC. The V gene is TRBV7-6, the J gene TRBJ2-5; D remains ambiguous. Trimming left V 5 bases short and J 5 bases short, with 18 bases between. Germline lookup yields CDR1 SGHVS and CDR2 FNYEAQ. This CDR3 has 15 residues. The full variable domain, with the rest looked up from reference TRBV7-6 and TRBJ2-5, is GAGVSQSPRYKVTKRGQDVALRCDPISGHVSLYWYRQALGQGPEFLTYFNYEAQQDKSGLPNDRFSAERPEGSISTLTIQRTEQRDSAMYRCASSKETVIRETQYFGPGTRLLVL.

V usage is TRBV6-6 and J usage is TRBJ1-1; D possibly corresponds to TRBD1 (5 bases). The CDR3 spans 16 residues. Germline CDR1 MNHNY, CDR2 SVGAGI (reference sequence). With 5 bases removed from V and 1 base from J, the gap between germline ends came to 17 bases. The CDR3 here is CASSTRHGRGNTEAFF. The DNA of the CDR3 is TGTGCCAGCAGTACTAGACACGGAAGGGGGAACACTGAAGCTTTCTTT.

The gene calls are TRBV4-3 and TRBJ1-2, with D uncertain. The ends were cut back, 0 bases at V and 2 bases at J, with 10 bases in the middle. CDR1 is LGHNA, CDR2 YSLEER, per germline. There are 15 residues in the CDR3. This chain's CDR3 is CASSQEAGSNYGYTF. In DNA form, the CDR3 reads TGCGCCAGCAGCCAAGAGGCGGGGAGCAACTATGGCTACACCTTC.